This TCR beta chain comes out of a study of T cell responses to AZD1222 COVID-19 vaccine. Study-wide results and limits: The donor cohort was predominantly white British with a female majority, and clonal diversity may have been underestimated.

About this clone itself: Its antigen is not identified.

From germline, CDR1 is SGDLS and CDR2 YYNGEE. Trimming removed 4 bases at V and 7 bases at J, with 11 bases between. The CDR3 runs to 12 residues. The repertoire was sequenced with immunoSEQ multiplex PCR; TCRdb's copy has only in-frame clones and lacks some. This repertoire shows approximately 67,000 clones, around 89% found once; its top ten account for more than 25%. Samples with a second dose at about 4 or about 12 weeks were pooled together. This specimen was peripheral blood, taken 28 days after the second AZD1222 dose. This TCR derives from an adult who received the AZD1222 COVID-19 vaccine. The chain combines TRBV9 with TRBJ2-5; D is unclear. The DNA of the CDR3 is TGTGCCAGCAGCCCCCATCATGGGACCCAGTACTTC. Translation: CASSPHHGTQYF.